The clone carrying this TCR beta chain was picked up many times. Its specificity is not known. The library was built from about 370 ng RNA with molecular barcoded adaptors for alpha/delta and beta/gamma chains. TCRdb used MiXCR to reprocess the reads, holding one entry per CDR3 protein. The sample shows some 80,000 distinct CDR3 sequences, around an eighth of them seen only once. This record belongs to a study of read filtering for tumor transcriptome and immune sequencing. Study-wide background: R-ISS stage counts were about eight for I, roughly 15 for II, roughly seven for III.

Study outcomes and limitations: IR-seq captured clonotypes deeper and more reliably than RNA-seq.

The sequencing sample was made of a population of CD138-negative cells sorted from bone marrow. The clonotype was recovered from a donor aged 40 or older with multiple myeloma.

The CDR3 spells CASRPSGNFYEQYF. DNA for the CDR3: TGTGCCAGCAGGCCGAGCGGGAACTTCTACGAGCAGTACTTC. The chain is built from TRBV28 and TRBJ2-7; TRBD2 matches 7 bases. This CDR3 is 14 amino acids long. Trimming removed 6 bases from V and 3 bases from J; junction bases left unmatched: 8. From germline, CDR1 is MDHEN and CDR2 SYDVKM.